This record concerns one T cell receptor (beta chain) sequence. The table came from immunoSEQ multiplex PCR; TCRdb's copy has only in-frame clones and leaves some out. The data hold 380,000 or so clones, with 83% observed a single time. Treatment here: around 19 received Ad26.COV2.S at low or high dose, single or two shots; 5 received placebo; per-sample allocation not given. Material that was analyzed had been drawn on day 63 after the first vaccine or placebo injection. Whoever gave the sample was an adult aged 18-55 years in Boston. It was Wuhan-strain SARS-CoV-2 spike that the Ad26 vaccine vector expressed. This specimen belongs to a study of Ad26.COV2.S vaccination and SARS-CoV-2 variants. On the study more broadly: The donor participated in the COV1001 trial, in its Ad26.COV2.S arm. By the intramuscular route, Ad26.COV2.S was given once, or twice 56 days apart.

Germline V gene sequence: CDR1 MNHEY, CDR2 SMNVEV (reference sequence). CDR3 size: 16 residues. Trimming cost V 0 bases and J 0 bases; bases outside gene matches: 1. Sequenced material: peripheral blood, taken in a trial of Ad26.COV2.S vaccine versus placebo. This sequence was found in a person aged 18-60 years who received the Ad26.COV2.S COVID-19 vaccine or a placebo. The chain employs TRBV27 and TRBJ2-1, with 8 bases lining up with TRBD2. The CDR3 region has the DNA TGTGCCAGCAGTTTATCCAGCGGGAGCTCCTACAATGAGCAGTTCTTC. Its protein product is CASSLSSGSSYNEQFF.